This T cell receptor beta chain was documented in a study of cytomegalovirus exposure and HLA in healthy donors. Study-level results: In a later analysis, V- and J-gene trimming of beta chains associated with a DCLRE1C missense variant, replicated independently. Being productive about 87% or about 30% of the time was typical of most TCR beta V segments in an earlier analysis. In a later analysis, an Asian-associated ancestry cluster reportedly showed fewer N-insertions than the approximately 670-donor mean. From TCR beta sequences, most subjects' HLA-A and HLA-B alleles were reportedly predicted accurately.

In the case of this clone: The antigen remains undetermined.

Per the germline V gene, CDR1 is SGHRS and CDR2 is YFSETQ. Trimming took off 3 bases at V and 2 bases at J, with 8 bases between the two ends. CDR3 length: 13 amino acids. The PCR employed 60 Vbeta primers together with 13 Jbeta primers. The data were produced by immunoSEQ multiplex PCR, yet TCRdb's version contains in-frame clones alone and is incomplete. This sample has under 250,000 clones, with 60% to 80% found just once. The receptor was derived from a young woman in good health and CMV-seronegative. The V gene is TRBV5-1, the J gene TRBJ1-1; D possibly corresponds to TRBD1 (5 bases). Sequenced input: PBMCs. The CDR3 loop is CASSWTHNTEAFF. The CDR3 region has the DNA TGCGCCAGCAGCTGGACACATAACACTGAAGCTTTCTTT.